This T cell receptor (beta chain) was documented in a study of OX40 agonist ivuxolimab in advanced cancers. Overall study: With ivuxolimab, an agonistic anti-OX40 (CD134) antibody, patients were treated.

Sequenced by immunoSEQ multiplex PCR; TCRdb stores in-frame clones only, minus some. The table has 71,000 or so clones, more than 85% seen once. The germline CDR1 and CDR2 sequences are SGHRS and YFSETQ. CDR3 length: 14 amino acids. Trimming left V 4 bases short and J 1 base short, with 11 bases between. The rearrangement joins TRBV5-1 to TRBJ1-1; D might be TRBD1 (6 bases). This clonotype was sampled from an adult with an advanced solid tumor such as melanoma, head and neck, liver or kidney cancer. This sample comprised CD4+ or CD8+ T cells sorted from blood, obtained in a trial of the OX40 agonist ivuxolimab. For the CDR3, the DNA is TGCGCCAGCAGCCCTCAAGGGGGGAACACTGAAGCTTTCTTT. Encoded protein: CASSPQGGNTEAFF.